The 17 T cell receptor beta chains below come from one sample, sequenced in a study of T cell responses to AZD1222 COVID-19 vaccine. Profiling relied on immunoSEQ multiplex PCR, and the TCRdb table lists in-frame clones only, not all of them. This sample has over 90,000 clones, with 84% found just once. This material consisted of peripheral blood, taken on day 0 of AZD1222 vaccination. These receptors originate from an adult in good health.

As regards this clone: Other DNA sequences of this sample code for an identical CDR3. This sequence joins TRBV7-3 and TRBJ1-1, with D possibly being TRBD1 (5 bases). Per germline, CDR1 SGHTA and CDR2 FQGTGA. This CDR3 has 13 amino acids. V gave up 5 bases and J gave up 2 bases, with 9 bases separating them. For the CDR3, the DNA is TGTGCCAGCAGCCTCGACAGAAACACTGAAGCTTTCTTT. Its translation is CASSLDRNTEAFF.

The chain has TRBV4-1 and TRBJ2-2; TRBD2 agrees at 9 bases. Germline loops: CDR1 MGHRA, CDR2 YSYEKL. V lost 1 base to trimming and J lost 6 bases; unmatched junction nucleotides: 9. The CDR3 contains 17 residues. CDR3 DNA sequence: TGCGCCAGCAGCCAAGCTACAGGGACTAGCTTCCCCGGGGAGCTGTTTTTT. As protein: CASSQATGTSFPGELFF.

For this clone: This sample includes further DNA sequences coding for the same CDR3. V gene TRBV12-3 or TRBV12-4 combines with J gene TRBJ2-3; D ambiguous. The CDR3 covers 11 residues. The ends were cut back, 5 bases at V and 4 bases at J, with 4 bases in the middle. The CDR3 loop reads CASSPSDTQYF. CDR3 sequence (DNA): TGTGCCAGCAGTCCATCAGATACGCAGTATTTT.

The V call is TRBV10-1, the J call TRBJ1-2, with D perhaps TRBD1 (6 bases). CDR3 size: 13 residues. V lost 6 bases and J lost 6, with 14 bases in between. CDR1 is WNHNN and CDR2 is SYGVQD in the germline V gene (reference sequence). The CDR3 region is CASSKTGWDGYTF. The CDR3 nucleotides are TGCGCCAGCAGCAAAACAGGGTGGGATGGCTACACCTTC.

V usage is TRBV20-1 and J usage is TRBJ2-7; D gene ambiguous. The CDR3 contains 10 residues. V gave up 7 bases and J gave up 5 bases, with 9 bases separating them. Germline V lookup: CDR1 DFQATT, CDR2 SNEGSKA (reference sequence). The CDR3 region is CSGYVDEQYF. In nucleotides, the CDR3 is TGCAGTGGGTACGTCGACGAGCAGTACTTC.

This clone was picked up a small number of times. At one of its ends the junction is not consistent with the germline gene, which may arise from a read error. The rearrangement joins TRBV7-7 to TRBJ2-6; D is uncertain. CDR3 length equals 15 residues. The V gene's germline CDR1 is SSHAT and CDR2 FNYEAQ (reference sequence). CDR3 DNA sequence: TGTGCTAGCAGCCCCGGGTGGGCTGGGGCCAACGTCCTGACTTTC. Its translation is CASSPGWAGANVLTF.

J is TRBJ1-2 and V is TRBV6-2 or TRBV6-3; no reliable D call. The CDR3 loop spans 12 amino acids. Germline CDR1 reads MNHEY; CDR2 reads SVGEGT. The ends were cut back, 0 bases at V and 4 bases at J, with 3 bases in the middle. In nucleotides, the CDR3 is TGTGCCAGCAGTTACTCGACCTATGGCTACACCTTC. It encodes CASSYSTYGYTF.

The gene calls are TRBV6-5 and TRBJ1-1; no clear D gene. The CDR3 has 14 residues. Germline V CDR1 and CDR2: MNHEY, SVGAGI. V gave up 0 bases and J gave up 6 bases, with 11 bases separating them. In DNA, the CDR3 is TGTGCCAGCAGTTACTCGACGGAAAGCTCTGAAGCTTTCTTT. Protein sequence: CASSYSTESSEAFF.

V usage is TRBV5-6 and J usage is TRBJ2-3; D not certain. This CDR3 contains 13 residues. With 0 bases removed from V and 6 bases from J, the gap between germline ends came to 8 bases. Germline values: CDR1 SGHDT, CDR2 YYEEEE. The CDR3 reads CASSLAKVDTQYF. CDR3 sequence (DNA): TGTGCCAGCAGCTTGGCCAAAGTCGATACGCAGTATTTT.

The V and J genes are TRBV29-1 and TRBJ2-6; D is perhaps TRBD1 (6 bases). The length of the CDR3 is 16 residues. Germline V CDR1 and CDR2: SQVTM, ANQGSEA. Trimming cost V 5 bases and J 1 base, with 15 bases left between them. This CDR3 reads CSVYGATGSGANVLTF. The CDR3 DNA reads as TGCAGCGTTTATGGGGCGACAGGATCTGGGGCCAACGTCCTGACTTTC.

CDR3 nucleotides: TGTGCCAGCAGCTCCGGGACTAGCGGGAGCAATGAGCAGTTCTTC. It yields the protein CASSSGTSGSNEQFF. The V and J genes are TRBV6-5 and TRBJ2-1; 14 bases line up with TRBD2. Losses at the gene ends were 6 bases for V and 6 bases for J; bases not matched to a gene: 4. In germline, CDR1 is MNHEY, CDR2 SVGAGI. The CDR3 has 15 residues.

The genes are TRBV13 and TRBJ1-6; D gene uncertain. The germline V gene has CDR1 PRHDT and CDR2 FYEKMQ (reference sequence). The ends were cut back, 3 bases at V and 8 bases at J, with 5 bases in the middle. The CDR3 consists of 12 residues. The CDR3 protein is CASSFGDSPLHF. The CDR3, as DNA: TGTGCCAGCAGCTTCGGAGATTCACCCCTCCACTTT.

The chain recombines TRBV5-6 with TRBJ1-5; a weak D match, TRBD1 (5 bases). Germline V gene sequence: CDR1 SGHDT, CDR2 YYEEEE. The V gene lost 4 bases and the J gene lost 1 base, with 15 bases spanning the gap. The CDR3 runs 16 residues. DNA of the CDR3: TGTGCCAGCAGCACCGGGGGAGTTACGAGCAATCAGCCCCAGCATTTT. Translating gives CASSTGGVTSNQPQHF.

The chain recombines TRBV10-3 with TRBJ1-3; the match to TRBD1 covers 9 bases. CDR3 length: 17 amino acids. Trimming cost V 3 bases and J 4 bases; bases outside gene matches: 10. CDR1 and CDR2 from the germline V gene are ENHRY and SYGVKD. The CDR3 protein is CAISDPDRGGSGNTIYF. The CDR3, as DNA: TGTGCCATCAGTGACCCCGACAGGGGGGGGTCAGGAAACACCATATATTTT.

The chain recombines TRBV5-6 with TRBJ1-1, with TRBD1 matching 7 bases. V was clipped by 4 bases and J by 0 bases; unmatched bases: 3. Germline CDR1 and CDR2: SGHDT and YYEEEE. The CDR3 is 14 amino acids. CDR3: CASSHTGVNTEAFF. DNA for the CDR3: TGTGCCAGCAGCCATACAGGGGTGAACACTGAAGCTTTCTTT.

V usage is TRBV11-3 and J usage is TRBJ2-3; D gene uncertain. The CDR3 is 16 residues long. Germline CDR1 reads SGHNT; CDR2 reads YENEEA. Trimming removed 6 bases at V and 2 bases at J, with 18 bases between. The CDR3 is CASSSGSQSNTDTQYF. Here the CDR3 DNA reads TGTGCCAGCAGTTCTGGGTCCCAATCTAACACAGATACGCAGTATTTT.

This clone was detected only once. J is TRBJ1-1 and V is TRBV14; D is undetermined. V was clipped by 0 bases and J by 0 bases, with 11 bases between them. The CDR3 spans 16 residues. Looked up from germline, CDR1 is SGHDN and CDR2 is FVKESK. The CDR3 sequence: CASSQESWAVNTEAFF. CDR3 DNA: TGTGCCAGCAGCCAAGAATCTTGGGCGGTGAACACTGAAGCTTTCTTT. The whole variable domain, remainder taken from reference TRBV14 and TRBJ1-1, is EAGVTQFPSHSVIEKGQTVTLRCDPISGHDNLYWYRRVMGKEIKFLLHFVKESKQDESGMPNNRFLAERTGGTYSTLKVQPAELEDSGVYFCASSQESWAVNTEAFFGQGTRLTVV.